The clone carrying this T cell receptor beta chain appeared a few times. The trim removed 6 bases at V and 3 bases at J, leaving 3 bases unmatched. Germline values: CDR1 MDHEN, CDR2 SYDVKM. The CDR3 spans 14 residues. Seattle patients were enrolled while actively infected and followed longitudinally. This entry is derived from a study of blood T cell repertoires in COVID-19. The overall study: COVID-19 samples from acute and convalescent phases originated in the United States, Italy and Spain. Nucleic acid was either cDNA or gDNA, and it came from T cells, B-cell-depleted T cells, or PBMCs.

Original processing methods: Estimation of nucleated cell counts was performed using reference gene primer amplification. TCRdb keeps only in-frame clones here, not all; method: immunoSEQ multiplex PCR. V and J calls and clone size are as listed in that table; D and trimming were resolved from the DNA. The sample has about 370,000 clones, about 90% seen once. J is TRBJ2-1 and V is TRBV28; 9 positions match TRBD2. The receptor comes from a woman aged 25 to 39 with COVID-19, enrolled during active disease. Sequences were obtained from peripheral blood. The CDR3 DNA reads TGTGCCAGCAGGTGGACTAGCGACTACAATGAGCAGTTCTTC. The encoded protein is CASRWTSDYNEQFF. Combining the CDR3 with reference TRBV28 and TRBJ2-1 gives the whole variable domain DVKVTQSSRYLVKRTGEKVFLECVQDMDHENMFWYRQDPGLGLRLIYFSYDVKMKEKGDIPEGYSVSREKKERFSLILESASTNQTSMYLCASRWTSDYNEQFFGPGTRLTVL.